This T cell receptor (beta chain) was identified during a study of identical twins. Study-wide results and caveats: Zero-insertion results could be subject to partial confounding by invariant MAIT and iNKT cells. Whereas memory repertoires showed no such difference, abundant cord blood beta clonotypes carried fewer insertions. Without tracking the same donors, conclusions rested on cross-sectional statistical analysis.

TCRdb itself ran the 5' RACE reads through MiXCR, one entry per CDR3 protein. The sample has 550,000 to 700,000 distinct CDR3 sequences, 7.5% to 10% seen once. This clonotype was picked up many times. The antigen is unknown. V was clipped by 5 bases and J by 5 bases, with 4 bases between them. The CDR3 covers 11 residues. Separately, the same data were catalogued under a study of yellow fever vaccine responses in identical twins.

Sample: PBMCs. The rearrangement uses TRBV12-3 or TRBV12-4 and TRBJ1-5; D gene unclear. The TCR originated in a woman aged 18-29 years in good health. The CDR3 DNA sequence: TGTGCCAGCAGTGTCGATCAGCCCCAGCATTTT. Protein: CASSVDQPQHF.